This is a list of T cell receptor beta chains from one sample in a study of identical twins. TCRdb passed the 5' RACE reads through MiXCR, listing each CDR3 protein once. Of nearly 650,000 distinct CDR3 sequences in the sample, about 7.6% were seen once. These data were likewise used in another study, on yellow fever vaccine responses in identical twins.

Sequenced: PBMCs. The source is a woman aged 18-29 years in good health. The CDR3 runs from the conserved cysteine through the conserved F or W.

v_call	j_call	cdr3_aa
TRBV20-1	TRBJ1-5	CSAREVNQPQHF
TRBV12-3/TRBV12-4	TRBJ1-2	CASSGYANYGYTF
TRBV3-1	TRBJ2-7	CASSQATQGSLFYEQYF
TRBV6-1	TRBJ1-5	CASRTLGDSNQPQHF
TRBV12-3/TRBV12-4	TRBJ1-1	CASGQGVTQGTEAFF
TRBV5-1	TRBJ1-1	CASSSVGGAKGTEAFF
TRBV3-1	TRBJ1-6	CASSQDPASSPLHF
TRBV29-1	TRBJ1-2	CSAVSGTYGYTF
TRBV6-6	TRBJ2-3	CASKSGKADTQYF
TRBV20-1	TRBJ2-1	CSARGPSWHEQFF
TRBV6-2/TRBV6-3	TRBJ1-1	CASSWAGVQSRAFF
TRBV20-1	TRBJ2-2	CSARDRPSGGANTGELFF
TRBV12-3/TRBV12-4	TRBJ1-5	CASRGTGEAQPQHF
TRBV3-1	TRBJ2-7	CASSQDEAASGFFEQYF
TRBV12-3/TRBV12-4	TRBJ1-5	CASSLVDQPQHF
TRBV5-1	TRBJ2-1	CASSLGGTSATGAEQFF
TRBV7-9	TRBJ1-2	CASSLVSNYGYTF
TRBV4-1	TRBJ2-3	CASSQRDYYTDTQYF
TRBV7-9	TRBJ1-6	CASSLEVRSNSPLHF
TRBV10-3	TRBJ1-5	CAISESPQWNQPQHF
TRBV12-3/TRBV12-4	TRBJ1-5	CASSLLGTGFSNQPQHF
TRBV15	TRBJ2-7	CATGPFNGYEQYF
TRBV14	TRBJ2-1	CASSRLNLGSGNYNEQFF
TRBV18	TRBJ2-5	CASSGLAGNQETQYF
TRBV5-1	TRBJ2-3	CASSLEGAGADTQYF
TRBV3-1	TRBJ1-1	CASSHGTNTEAFF
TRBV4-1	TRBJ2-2	CASSQEGGWGGELFF
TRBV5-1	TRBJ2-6	CASSLEQGKFSGANVLTF
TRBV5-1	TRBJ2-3	CASSLEGSSQGDTQYF
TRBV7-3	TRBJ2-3	CASSLSGISDTQYF
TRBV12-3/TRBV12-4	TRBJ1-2	CASSSGGNYGYTF
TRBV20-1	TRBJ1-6	CSARDSIGYNSPLHF
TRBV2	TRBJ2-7	CASSEGQPNAPYEQYF
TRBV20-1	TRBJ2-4	CSAVAGLWNIQYF
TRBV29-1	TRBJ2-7	CSVKAGVSEQYF
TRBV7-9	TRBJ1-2	CASSLFPGLDGYTF
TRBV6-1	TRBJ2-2	CASKGWATGELFF
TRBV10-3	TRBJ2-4	CATKTDLAKNIQYF
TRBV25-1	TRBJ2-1	CASMRTGDNEQFF
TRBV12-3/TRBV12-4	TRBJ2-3	CAICWGPGGAGTDTQYF
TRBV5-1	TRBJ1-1	CASSLGGLAEAFF
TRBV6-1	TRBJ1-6	CASSEQGRVNSPLHF
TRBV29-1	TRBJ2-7	CSVHLAGSFREQYF
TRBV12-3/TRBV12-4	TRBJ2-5	CATGSGFETQYF
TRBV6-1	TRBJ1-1	CASSRGQGRRNTEAFF
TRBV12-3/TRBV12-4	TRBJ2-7	CASSGLGTSGPSYEQYF
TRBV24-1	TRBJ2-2	CATSVEGNTGELFF
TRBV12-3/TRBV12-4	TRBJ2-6	CASSFGFGGANVLTF
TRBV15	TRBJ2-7	CATSRDGQGPYEQYF
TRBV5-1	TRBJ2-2	CASSLTDRGIAGELFF
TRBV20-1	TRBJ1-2	CSARASSGTGSLYGYTF
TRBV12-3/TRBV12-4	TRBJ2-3	CASSFSPRSGRQTSTDTQYF